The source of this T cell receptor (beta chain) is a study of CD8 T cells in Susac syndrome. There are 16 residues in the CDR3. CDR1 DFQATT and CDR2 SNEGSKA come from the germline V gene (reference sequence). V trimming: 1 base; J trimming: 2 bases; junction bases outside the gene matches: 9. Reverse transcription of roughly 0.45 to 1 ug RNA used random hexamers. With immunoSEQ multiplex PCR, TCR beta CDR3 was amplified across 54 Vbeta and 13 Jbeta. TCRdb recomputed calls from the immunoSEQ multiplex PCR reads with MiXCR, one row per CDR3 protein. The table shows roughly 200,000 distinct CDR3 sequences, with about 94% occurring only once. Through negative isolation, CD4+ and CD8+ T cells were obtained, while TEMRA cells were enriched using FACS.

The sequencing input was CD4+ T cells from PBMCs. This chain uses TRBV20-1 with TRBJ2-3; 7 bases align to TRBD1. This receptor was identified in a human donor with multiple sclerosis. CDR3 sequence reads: CSARVLGTAITDTQYF. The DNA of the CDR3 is TGCAGTGCTAGAGTCCTCGGGACAGCCATCACAGATACGCAGTATTTT.